The subject of this entry is one TCR beta chain. Germline CDR1 SNHLY, CDR2 FYNNEI. Trimming took 6 bases from V and 8 from J, leaving 13 bases between them. The CDR3 has 12 residues. The sample originates from a study of T cell changes during pregnancy in multiple sclerosis. The table came from immunoSEQ multiplex PCR; TCRdb's copy has only in-frame clones and leaves some out. The table records fewer than 85,000 clones, about 94% of them present only once. The chain recombines TRBV2 with TRBJ1-2; D gene uncertain. The sequence derives from a female donor with multiple sclerosis, enrolled in a pregnancy study. Sequenced material: peripheral blood, taken in the third trimester of pregnancy. The CDR3 DNA sequence: TGTGCCAGCAGGCGGTTCGGGGTGGGCTACACCTTC. Residues: CASRRFGVGYTF.